This TCR beta chain came from a study of regulatory T cells in long-lasting Graves disease. Investigators prepared the TCR beta libraries by applying iRepertoire HTBI primers and Arm-PCR of CDR3 regions. Via MiXCR, TCRdb re-called the multiplex PCR reads, giving one row per CDR3 protein. The sample shows hundreds of thousands of distinct CDR3 sequences, under 20% of them seen only once. As for this clonotype: Its antigen is unidentified.

Study findings and constraints: With persistent disease, TRBV28, TRBJ1-2 and TRBJ2-5 were the favored segments.

Time point of the sample: newly diagnosed GD, antithyroid drugs for less than 3 months. With RNA extracted from PBMCs as input, the TCR library was made. A nine-milliliter sample of peripheral blood was drawn into EDTA tubes. V was clipped by 4 bases and J by 4 bases; unmatched bases: 12. The V gene's germline CDR1 is SGHRS and CDR2 YFSETQ. This CDR3 is 17 amino acids long. The sample was also reused in another study, on T cells in Graves' hyperthyroidism and ophthalmopathy.

Material: peripheral blood mononuclear cells (PBMCs), obtained at new diagnosis, from a patient treated with antithyroid drugs. The chain combines TRBV5-1 with TRBJ2-7; 12 nucleotides match TRBD1. The TCR was taken from a woman in her 30s with Graves disease. CDR3 sequence (DNA): TGCGCCAGCAGCCCCATCATCGGGACAGGGGGCTTATACGAGCAGTACTTC. Its translation is CASSPIIGTGGLYEQYF.